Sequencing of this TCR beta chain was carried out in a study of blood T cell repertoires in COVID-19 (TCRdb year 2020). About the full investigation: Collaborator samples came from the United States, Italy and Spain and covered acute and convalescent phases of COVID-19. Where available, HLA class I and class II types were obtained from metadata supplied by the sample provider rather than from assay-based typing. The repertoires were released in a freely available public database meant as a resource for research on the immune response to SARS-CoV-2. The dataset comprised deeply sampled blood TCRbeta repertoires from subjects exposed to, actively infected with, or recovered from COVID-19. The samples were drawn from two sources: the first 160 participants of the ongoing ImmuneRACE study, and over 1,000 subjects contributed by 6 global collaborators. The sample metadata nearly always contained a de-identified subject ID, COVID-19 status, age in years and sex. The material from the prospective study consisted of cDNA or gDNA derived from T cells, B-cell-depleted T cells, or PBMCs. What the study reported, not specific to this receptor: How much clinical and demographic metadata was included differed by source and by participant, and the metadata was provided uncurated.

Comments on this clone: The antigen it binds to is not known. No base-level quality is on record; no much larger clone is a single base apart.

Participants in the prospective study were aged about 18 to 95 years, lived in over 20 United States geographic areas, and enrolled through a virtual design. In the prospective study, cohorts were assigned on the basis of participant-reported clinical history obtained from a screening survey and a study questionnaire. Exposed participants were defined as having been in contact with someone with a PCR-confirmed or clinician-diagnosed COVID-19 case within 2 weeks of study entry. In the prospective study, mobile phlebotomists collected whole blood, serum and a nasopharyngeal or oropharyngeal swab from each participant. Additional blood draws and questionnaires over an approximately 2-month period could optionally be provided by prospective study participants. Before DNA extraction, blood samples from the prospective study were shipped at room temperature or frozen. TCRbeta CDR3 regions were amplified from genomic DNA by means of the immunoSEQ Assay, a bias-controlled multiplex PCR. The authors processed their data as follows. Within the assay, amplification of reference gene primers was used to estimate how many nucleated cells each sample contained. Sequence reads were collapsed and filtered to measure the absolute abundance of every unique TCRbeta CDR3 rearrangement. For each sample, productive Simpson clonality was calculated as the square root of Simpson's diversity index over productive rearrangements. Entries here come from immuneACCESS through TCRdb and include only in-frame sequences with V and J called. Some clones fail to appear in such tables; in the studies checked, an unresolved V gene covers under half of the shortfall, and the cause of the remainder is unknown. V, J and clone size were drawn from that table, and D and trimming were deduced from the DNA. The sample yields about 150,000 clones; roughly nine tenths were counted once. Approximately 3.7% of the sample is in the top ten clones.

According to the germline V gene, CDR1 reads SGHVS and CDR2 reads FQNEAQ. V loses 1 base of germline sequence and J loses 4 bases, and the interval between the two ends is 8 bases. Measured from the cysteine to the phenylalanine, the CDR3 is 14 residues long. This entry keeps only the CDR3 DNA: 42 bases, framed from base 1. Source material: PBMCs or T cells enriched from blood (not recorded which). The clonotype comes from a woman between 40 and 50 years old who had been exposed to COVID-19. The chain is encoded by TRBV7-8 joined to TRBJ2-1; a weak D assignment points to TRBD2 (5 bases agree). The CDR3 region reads CASSLERHYNEQFF. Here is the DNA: TGTGCCAGCAGCTTAGAGCGGCATTACAATGAGCAGTTCTTC.